This T cell receptor (beta chain) was observed in a study of OX40 agonist ivuxolimab in advanced cancers. Notes on the study in general: Averaging showed that CD8+ T cells had more expanded clones than CD4+ did. Patients with a partial response at 0.1-3.0 mg/kg had among the lowest clonal expansion. Low normalized clonal expansion also occurred in some nonresponding patients.

Trimming pared 1 base from V and 8 bases from J, leaving 11 bases between. The germline V gene encodes CDR1 MDHEN and CDR2 SYDVKM. This CDR3 is built from 13 residues. Turning to this clone: The antigen is undetermined.

With baseline, cycle 4 day 1, and cycle 7 day 1 as timepoints, blood was sampled. Assay used: immunoSEQ multiplex PCR; TCRdb lists only in-frame clones, some missing. The repertoire has about 48,000 clones, around nine tenths of them found once; the top ten carry roughly 48%. The chain recombines TRBV28 with TRBJ1-2; D unclear. The clonotype originates from an adult with an advanced solid tumor such as melanoma, head and neck, liver or kidney cancer. Sample: CD4+ or CD8+ T cells sorted from blood, taken in a trial of the OX40 agonist ivuxolimab. For the CDR3, the DNA is TGTGCCAGCAGTTTATCGGGTGCGGGGGGCTACACCTTC. Its translation: CASSLSGAGGYTF.